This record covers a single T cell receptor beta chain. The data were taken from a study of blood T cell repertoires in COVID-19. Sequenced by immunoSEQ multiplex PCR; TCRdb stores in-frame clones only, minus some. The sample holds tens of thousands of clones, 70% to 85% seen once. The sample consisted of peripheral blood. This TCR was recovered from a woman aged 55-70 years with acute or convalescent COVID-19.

CDR3 protein: CASRRLAGSEQYF. The CDR3 region has the DNA TGTGCCAGCAGGCGACTAGCGGGATCCGAGCAGTACTTC. This chain uses TRBV2 with TRBJ2-7; 11 nucleotides line up with TRBD2. The V gene end was trimmed by 6 bases and the J gene end by 6 bases; junction bases not matched to a gene: 4. The CDR3 is made up of 13 amino acids. Germline CDR1 is SNHLY and CDR2 is FYNNEI.